This TCR beta chain was identified in a study of regulatory T cells in long-lasting Graves disease. Across the study: Graves' patients, diagnosed recently, had received antithyroid drugs under 3 months.

This clonotype was detected ten times or more. Its antigen is not known. This sample's time point: newly diagnosed GD, antithyroid drugs for less than 3 months. TCR sequences were obtained from RNA taken from PBMCs. Arm-PCR with iRepertoire HTBI primers amplified the CDR3 regions for these TCR beta libraries. Each CDR3 protein gets one entry after TCRdb re-called the multiplex PCR reads with MiXCR. Counted here are about 540,000 distinct CDR3 sequences, about 13% occurring once; the ten biggest clones make up roughly a tenth. The CDR3 length is 14 residues. The V gene's germline CDR1 is SQVTM and CDR2 ANQGSEA. V was pared by 7 bases and J by 0 bases, with 14 bases between. Study-wide points: The persistent group shared 2,500 or so public clonotypes, more than the roughly 990 shared by new patients.

This sample also belongs to another study, concerning T cells in Graves' hyperthyroidism and ophthalmopathy. That report notes: Primed by the HTBI set, a first-round RT-PCR was run on the TCR CDR3. A model built on 13 V-J features separated ophthalmopathy from stable hyperthyroidism.

This clonotype originated in a man aged 30 to 45 with Graves disease. Sample: peripheral blood mononuclear cells (PBMCs), taken at new diagnosis, from a patient treated with antithyroid drugs. The V gene is TRBV29-1, the J gene TRBJ2-3; D possibly matches TRBD1 or TRBD2 (6 bases each). The CDR3 DNA is TGCAGCGCGTGGGGGGCCTCTAGCACAGATACGCAGTATTTT. Protein: CSAWGASSTDTQYF.